Below are 19 T cell receptor beta chains sequenced from a single sample in a study of cytomegalovirus exposure and HLA in healthy donors. The PCR made use of 60 Vbeta and 13 Jbeta primers. Assay: immunoSEQ multiplex PCR; the TCRdb copy retains only in-frame clones and omits some. The sample consists of 180,000 or so clones, 82% of them appearing once. The sample comprised PBMCs. The receptor source for this set is a man in his forties in good health and CMV-seronegative.

On this clone: The same CDR3 also results from other DNA sequences found in this sample. The rearrangement uses TRBV27 and TRBJ1-2; TRBD1 aligns across 12 bases. With 4 bases clipped from V and 7 bases from J, the junction kept 4 bases outside the gene matches. The CDR3 loop spans 14 amino acids. CDR1 is MNHEY and CDR2 is SMNVEV in the germline V gene (reference sequence). CDR3 protein: CASSWGQGASGYTF. The CDR3 DNA follows: TGTGCCAGCAGTTGGGGACAGGGGGCAAGTGGCTACACCTTC.

This clone came up a few times. The J gene is TRBJ1-2, the V gene TRBV2; possibly TRBD1 for D (6 bases). The CDR3 loop spans 14 amino acids. Looked up from germline, CDR1 is SNHLY and CDR2 is FYNNEI. Trimming took off 7 bases at V and 7 bases at J, with 19 bases between the two ends. The CDR3 loop reads CASNDPGEKGGYTF. CDR3 bases: TGTGCCAGCAACGATCCAGGGGAAAAGGGTGGCTACACCTTC.

This chain joins TRBV9 and TRBJ2-1, with TRBD2 identical over 12 bases. Trimming took 2 bases from V and 12 from J; bases not matched to a gene: 6. CDR3 length equals 14 residues. The germline V gene encodes CDR1 SGDLS and CDR2 YYNGEE. Written as DNA, the CDR3 is TGTGCCAGCAGCGTCCTAGCGGGGGGGCTGGTGCAGTTCTTC. This translates into CASSVLAGGLVQFF.

The rearrangement links TRBV19 to TRBJ1-2; D uncertain. CDR1 and CDR2 (germline): LNHDA, SQIVND (reference sequence). The CDR3 runs 15 residues. The V gene lost 8 bases and the J gene lost 4 bases, with 20 bases spanning the gap. CDR3 nucleotide sequence: TGTGCCAGTCGGCGGGATCCCGATATTAGCTATGGCTACACCTTC. This gives the protein CASRRDPDISYGYTF.

The rearrangement links TRBV11-2 to TRBJ1-3; D not resolved. CDR1 and CDR2 from the germline V gene are SGHAT and FQNNGV. This CDR3 comprises 11 residues. V gave up 5 bases and J gave up 9 bases, with 8 bases separating them. The CDR3 DNA is TGTGCCAGCAGCCATACATCCACCATATATTTT. Protein sequence: CASSHTSTIYF.

The gene calls are TRBV30 and TRBJ1-5, with a tentative D call TRBD1 (5 bases). V lost 1 base and J 3 bases, leaving 7 bases between the germline ends. The germline V gene has CDR1 GTSNPN and CDR2 SVGIG (reference sequence). The CDR3 extends over 13 amino acids. The DNA of the CDR3 is TGTGCCTGGAGTGAGGGGCCCAATCAGCCCCAGCATTTT. Its protein product is CAWSEGPNQPQHF.

This clone came up once. V and J are TRBV7-9 and TRBJ1-1, with a weak D call TRBD1 (6 bases). In germline, CDR1 is SEHNR, CDR2 FQNEAQ (reference sequence). The CDR3 runs 14 residues. The V end lost 6 bases, the J end lost 1 base, and 12 bases lay between the germline ends. The CDR3 reads CASRREGGNTEAFF. The CDR3 DNA reads as TGTGCCAGCAGGAGGGAAGGGGGGAACACTGAAGCTTTCTTT. Combining the CDR3 with reference TRBV7-9 and TRBJ1-1 gives the whole variable domain DTGVSQNPRHKITKRGQNVTFRCDPISEHNRLYWYRQTLGQGPEFLTYFQNEAQLEKSRLLSDRFSAERPKGSFSTLEIQRTEQGDSAMYLCASRREGGNTEAFFGQGTRLTVV.

Remarks on this clone: This same CDR3 is encoded by further DNA sequences in the sample. J is TRBJ2-7 and V is TRBV6-5; 10 nucleotides match TRBD1. CDR1 and CDR2 from the germline V gene are MNHEY and SVGAGI. After removal of 6 bases from V and 4 bases from J, the junction contained 9 bases not matched to a gene. This CDR3 is built from 15 residues. The CDR3 DNA follows: TGTGCCAGCAGAGAACCGGGACAGGGGTCATACGAGCAGTACTTC. The encoded protein is CASREPGQGSYEQYF.

V gene TRBV6-5 combines with J gene TRBJ1-2; the D gene is possibly TRBD1 (6 bases). The germline gives CDR1 MNHEY, CDR2 SVGAGI. The CDR3 is 16 residues long. Between the trimmed V and J ends, which lost 0 bases and 4 bases, there was a span of 15 bases. CDR3 sequence: CASSYSEGGFSYGYTF. CDR3 DNA: TGTGCCAGCAGTTACTCTGAGGGGGGGTTTAGCTATGGCTACACCTTC.

On this clone: Distinct nucleotide sequences in the sample also encode this CDR3. This chain links TRBV6-5 with TRBJ2-7; 13 nucleotides line up with TRBD2. This CDR3 region has 16 residues. Trimming removed 3 bases from V and 1 base from J; junction bases left unmatched: 3. The germline CDR1 and CDR2 sequences are MNHEY and SVGAGI. The CDR3 spells CASSYSGLAGSYEQYF. DNA for the CDR3: TGTGCCAGCAGTTATTCGGGACTAGCGGGATCCTACGAGCAGTACTTC.

This chain uses TRBV5-1 with TRBJ2-7; no definite D call. CDR1 is SGHRS and CDR2 is YFSETQ in the germline V gene. The CDR3 is 12 amino acids. The V gene lost 0 bases and the J gene lost 5 bases, with 6 bases spanning the gap. The CDR3 here is CASSLGANEQYF. The CDR3 region has the DNA TGCGCCAGCAGCTTGGGGGCCAACGAGCAGTACTTC.

The V and J genes are TRBV6-4 and TRBJ1-4; 7 bases fit TRBD1. The CDR3 covers 17 residues. J lost 0 bases, V lost 3 bases, and 7 bases had no gene match. The V gene's germline CDR1 is MRHNA and CDR2 SNTAGT. The CDR3 reads CASSESHRGSTNEKLFF. CDR3 sequence (DNA): TGTGCCAGCAGTGAGTCTCACAGGGGATCAACTAATGAAAAACTGTTTTTT.

This clone is a singleton in its sample. The rearrangement uses TRBV5-1 and TRBJ1-2; 9 bases line up with TRBD1. Trimming at V came to 4 bases and at J to 5 bases, leaving 9 bases not matched to a gene. The germline V gene encodes CDR1 SGHRS and CDR2 YFSETQ. The CDR3 spans 15 residues. CDR3 sequence: CASSQPDRGAYGYTF. CDR3 DNA sequence: TGCGCCAGCAGCCAACCCGACAGGGGGGCTTATGGCTACACCTTC.

In its sample, this clone was seen a few times. This chain joins TRBV28 and TRBJ1-2, with D perhaps TRBD1 (5 bases). CDR3 length: 14 residues. Trimming removed 1 base at V and 7 bases at J, with 13 bases between. Germline CDR1 MDHEN, CDR2 SYDVKM. The CDR3 DNA reads as TGTGCCAGCAGTTTATTGGTCAGGGCCCGTGGCTACACCTTC. Protein product: CASSLLVRARGYTF.

This clone was observed a handful of times. The J gene is TRBJ1-6, the V gene TRBV18, with D possibly matching TRBD1 (5 bases). Germline CDR1 and CDR2: KGHSH and LQKENI. This CDR3 spans 18 amino acids. Trimming left V 5 bases short and J 0 bases short, with 17 bases between. The CDR3: CASSELDSRSSYNSPLHF. CDR3 coding DNA: TGTGCCAGCTCAGAGCTAGACAGCCGAAGCTCCTATAATTCACCCCTCCACTTT.

The gene calls are TRBV7-2 and TRBJ2-2; tentative D call: TRBD2 (6 bases). The length of the CDR3 is 15 residues. Germline V gene lookup returns CDR1 SGHTA and CDR2 FQGNSA. Trimming took off 4 bases at V and 4 bases at J, with 13 bases between the two ends. CDR3 sequence reads: CASSSTRLSTGELFF. In DNA form, the CDR3 reads TGTGCCAGCAGCTCGACTAGACTCAGCACCGGGGAGCTGTTTTTT.

V usage is TRBV4-3 and J usage is TRBJ2-1; a possible D gene is TRBD1 (5 bases). V shed 0 bases and J shed 6 bases, with 18 bases lying between them. Per germline, CDR1 LGHNA and CDR2 YSLEER. This CDR3 is 17 amino acids long. CDR3 nucleotides: TGCGCCAGCAGCCAAGATCCAATAAGCAGGGCCCCCAATGAGCAGTTCTTC. Its protein product is CASSQDPISRAPNEQFF.

This clone was observed once. The chain links TRBV28 to TRBJ2-3; TRBD2 matches at 13 bases. This CDR3 spans 15 amino acids. CDR1 is MDHEN and CDR2 is SYDVKM in the germline V gene. The V segment lost 5 bases and the J segment 6 bases; nucleotides outside the gene matches: 5. The CDR3 coding sequence is TGTGCCAGCAGTCTACTACTAGCGGGAGGGGATACGCAGTATTTT. Amino acids: CASSLLLAGGDTQYF.

The J gene is TRBJ1-1, the V gene TRBV6-1; TRBD1 is a possible D gene (6 bases). There are 13 residues in the CDR3. The germline CDR1 and CDR2 sequences are MNHNS and SASEGT. V was shortened by 5 bases and J by 6 bases, with 13 bases between the two germline ends. The CDR3 spells CASSHRVGAEAFF. The CDR3 coding sequence is TGTGCCAGCAGTCACAGGGTTGGGGCTGAAGCTTTCTTT.